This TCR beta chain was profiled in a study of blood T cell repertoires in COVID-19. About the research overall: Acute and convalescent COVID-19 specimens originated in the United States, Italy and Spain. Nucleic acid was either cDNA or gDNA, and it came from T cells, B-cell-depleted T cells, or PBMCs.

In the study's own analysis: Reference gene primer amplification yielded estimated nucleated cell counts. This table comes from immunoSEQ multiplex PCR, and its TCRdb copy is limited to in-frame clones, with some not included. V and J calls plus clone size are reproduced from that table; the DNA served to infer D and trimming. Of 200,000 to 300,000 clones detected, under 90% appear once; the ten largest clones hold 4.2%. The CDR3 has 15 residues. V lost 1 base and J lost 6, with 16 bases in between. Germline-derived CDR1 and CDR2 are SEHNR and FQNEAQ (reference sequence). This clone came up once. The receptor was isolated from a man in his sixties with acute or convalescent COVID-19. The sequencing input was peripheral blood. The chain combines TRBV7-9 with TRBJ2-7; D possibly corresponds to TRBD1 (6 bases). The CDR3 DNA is TGTGCCAGCAGCTTAGTACAGGGACACTCCAGCGAGCAGTACTTC. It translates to CASSLVQGHSSEQYF.